By share, the clone carrying this T cell receptor (delta chain) counts as medium-sized (0.01 to 0.1%). TCRdb reanalyzed the RT-PCR reads using CATT. The table shows over 2,500 delta-chain clones, with less than 2.5% occurring only once. The data were taken from a study of gamma-delta T cells after stem cell transplantation. CDR1 GEAIGNYY and CDR2 EKD come from the germline V gene. V dropped 1 base and J dropped 4; count of bases not matched to a gene: 18. The CDR3 runs to 19 residues. The receptor comes from a human donor. It is not recorded whose cells these are; they may come from a transplant donor. Input material: gamma-delta T cells. The chain carries TRDV2 and TRDJ1; 9 nucleotides match TRDD3. CDR3 amino acids: CACDTLRVGDISLIDKLIF. The DNA for the CDR3 is TGTGCCTGTGACACTCTTCGAGTGGGGGATATTTCTTTAATCGATAAACTCATCTTT.